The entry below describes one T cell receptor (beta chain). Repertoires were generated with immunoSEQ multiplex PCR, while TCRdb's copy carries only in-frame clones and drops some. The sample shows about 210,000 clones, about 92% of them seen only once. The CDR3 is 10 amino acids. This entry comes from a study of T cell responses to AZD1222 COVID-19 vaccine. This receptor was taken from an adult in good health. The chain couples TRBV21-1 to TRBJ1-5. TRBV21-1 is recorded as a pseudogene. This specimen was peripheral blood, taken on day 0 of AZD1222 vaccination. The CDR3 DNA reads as TGTGCCAGCAGCAAGGGGCCCCAGCATTTT. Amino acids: CASSKGPQHF.